Here is one TCR beta chain with its context. What it binds is not known. The investigators reverse transcribed all of the isolated RNA, so they sequenced expressed TCRB transcripts. Sequencing used immunoSEQ multiplex PCR; TCRdb keeps in-frame clones, though not all of them. The sample contains over 25,000 clones, 49% of which appear only once. The V and J ends lost 7 bases and 4 bases respectively, with 12 bases between them. This CDR3 has 14 amino acids. Germline V gene data show CDR1 as SGHRS and CDR2 as YFSETQ. Markers CD45RO/CCR7/CD25/CD127/CD95/CD27 served to sort CD4+ naive, central memory, regulatory and stem cell-like memory cells. The sample is drawn from a study of beta chain features in type 1 diabetes. On the study more broadly: Sorted cells, about 98,000,000 in number, were examined across all samples. Findings and limits, study-wide: Among all four CD4+ subsets, Type 1 diabetes patients had TCRB CDR3s that were moderately but significantly shorter. Reduced insertions and increased deletions marked VDJ junctions in type 1 diabetes patients. PCR may have favored shorter templates equally in patients and controls.

This chain links TRBV5-1 with TRBJ2-6; the D is unclear. Sequencing used stem cell memory CD4+ T cells from blood. The TCR comes from a man aged 30 to 45 with type 1 diabetes. CDR3 DNA sequence: TGCGCCAGCGGGCCCGACCTCGGGGCCAACGTCCTGACTTTC. Protein sequence: CASGPDLGANVLTF.